This TCR beta chain was identified during a study of T cells in localized non-small cell lung cancer. This clone has a handful of counts. Antigen specificity is unknown. This table comes from immunoSEQ multiplex PCR, and its TCRdb copy is limited to in-frame clones, with some not included. The repertoire consists of thousands of clones, with 29% occurring once and the leading ten covering roughly 12%. General study results and limits: In adjacent lung appeared a median about 58 of the top 100 tumor clones. Sequencing, confined to only one tumor region, leaves heterogeneity possible. In uninvolved adjacent lung, T cell clonality reached its highest value, exceeding tumor. Overall survival was longer when the density of T cells in the blood was higher.

Germline lookup yields CDR1 SGHNT and CDR2 YENEEA. Losses at the gene ends were 1 base for V and 1 base for J; bases not matched to a gene: 12. The CDR3 contains 18 residues. This TCR derives from a woman aged 40-75 years with stage III lung adenocarcinoma. Sequenced material: lung tumor tissue, taken before any cancer treatment. The V call is TRBV11-3, the J call TRBJ1-1; 7 nucleotides agree with TRBD1. CDR3 DNA sequence: TGTGCCAGCAGCTTAGGCGGAAGGGGGCTTACGAGGAACACTGAAGCTTTCTTT. Protein product: CASSLGGRGLTRNTEAFF.